These T cell receptor beta chains were read from a single sample in a study of T cell changes during pregnancy in multiple sclerosis. Assay: immunoSEQ multiplex PCR; the TCRdb copy retains only in-frame clones and omits some. The profile shows 19,000 or so clones, 80% to 90% of them singletons. This specimen consisted of CD8+ T cells from peripheral blood mononuclear cells, obtained after pregnancy. These receptors were obtained from a female donor in good health, enrolled as a control in a pregnancy study. The CDR3 runs from the conserved cysteine through the conserved F or W. The D gene is left open where the match is weak. Rows may omit the clone size; those that give it use once, few, many or a size class.

clone size	V gene	D gene	J gene	CDR3 DNA	CDR3 protein
.	TRBV5-6	.	TRBJ1-6	TGTGCCAGCAGCCCTTCCTGGCGGGGGGTGGGGAGTTCACCCCTCCACTTT	CASSPSWRGVGSSPLHF
.	TRBV4-3	.	TRBJ1-2	TGCGCCAGCAGCCATGCTTTGGACAGCAACTATGGCTACACCTTC	CASSHALDSNYGYTF
few	TRBV4-2	TRBD2	TRBJ2-3	TGTGCCAGCAGCCAAGAGGGCGGGGGGTTCACAGATACGCAGTATTTT	CASSQEGGGFTDTQYF
.	TRBV28	TRBD1	TRBJ1-5	TGTGCCAGCAGGGAGGACAGGGACGGCAATCAGCCCCAGCATTTT	CASREDRDGNQPQHF
.	TRBV7-8	.	TRBJ2-7	TGTGCCAGCAGGAGCCAGGAACACCCCTCCTACGAGCAGTACTTC	CASRSQEHPSYEQYF
few	TRBV4-3	TRBD1	TRBJ1-2	TGCGCCAGCAGCCAAGATCCGACAGGGGCCTCCTATGGCTACACCTTC	CASSQDPTGASYGYTF
once	TRBV2	.	TRBJ1-1	TGTGCCAGCAGAAAAAGGGGACAGAACACTGAAGCTTTCTTT	CASRKRGQNTEAFF
.	TRBV2	.	TRBJ2-1	TGTGCCAGCCAGGGGGTGATAGCGGTTAATGAGCAGTTCTTC	CASQGVIAVNEQFF
.	TRBV7-8	TRBD2	TRBJ2-2	TGTGCCAGCAGCTTAGCGGGACTACCAAACACCGGGGAGCTGTTTTTT	CASSLAGLPNTGELFF
.	TRBV10-2	TRBD2	TRBJ2-3	TGCGCCAGCAGTGAGTCGATTCGGCGGGGGGGCCTTGATACGCAGTATTTT	CASSESIRRGGLDTQYF
few	TRBV19	TRBD1	TRBJ1-2	TGTGCCAGCCACACCGACAGGGACTCCTATGGCTACACCTTC	CASHTDRDSYGYTF